This entry features one T cell receptor beta chain sequence. V was shortened by 7 bases and J by 5 bases, with 17 bases between the two germline ends. The CDR3 runs to 14 residues. Germline CDR1 MNHEY, CDR2 SVGAGI. The data were obtained in a study of blood T cell repertoires in COVID-19. Repertoires were generated with immunoSEQ multiplex PCR, while TCRdb's copy carries only in-frame clones and drops some. The sample has roughly 200,000 clones; 90% are singletons. This clonotype was sampled from a man between 45 and 60 years old with acute or convalescent COVID-19. The chain links TRBV6-5 to TRBJ2-5; tentative D call: TRBD2 (5 bases). Source material: peripheral blood. The CDR3 spells CASTGAVHYETQYF. The CDR3 bases are TGTGCCAGCACCGGAGCGGTACATTATGAGACCCAGTACTTC.